Below, 20 T cell receptor beta chains from the same sample are listed, as sequenced in a study of PD-L1 blockade in urothelial cancer. This sample's time point: peripheral blood 6 weeks after treatment start. The protocol was immunoSEQ multiplex PCR, while the TCRdb copy is restricted to in-frame clones and leaves out a portion. This sample carries roughly 24,000 clones, more than 75% of them seen once, and the ten largest clones take about 10%. The sequences come from PBMCs, collected around atezolizumab (anti-PD-L1) treatment. These TCRs come from a woman between 55 and 75 years old with urothelial cancer.

V usage is TRBV29-1 and J usage is TRBJ2-5; D unresolved. This CDR3 has 12 residues. CDR1 and CDR2 from the germline V gene are SQVTM and ANQGSEA. Trimming cost V 3 bases and J 2 bases, with 7 bases left between them. CDR3 protein: CSVESQQETQYF. DNA of the CDR3: TGCAGCGTTGAGTCTCAGCAAGAGACCCAGTACTTC.

The rearrangement links TRBV11-2 to TRBJ1-2; 9 bases line up with TRBD1. Trimming removed 0 bases from V and 1 base from J; junction bases left unmatched: 6. The CDR3 consists of 17 residues. Germline V CDR1 and CDR2: SGHAT, FQNNGV. For the CDR3, the DNA is TGTGCCAGCAGCTTAGAATTAGGGACAGGGCGTAACTATGGCTACACCTTC. Translated: CASSLELGTGRNYGYTF.

This chain uses TRBV7-9 with TRBJ2-1; 8 bases are a match to TRBD2. This CDR3 contains 16 residues. CDR1 and CDR2 (germline): SEHNR, FQNEAQ (reference sequence). The J segment lost 8 bases and the V segment lost 3 bases, leaving 12 bases of the junction unmatched. CDR3 in DNA: TGTGCCAGCAGCTTTGAGGGACTAGGTATGAAAGATGAGCAGTTCTTC. Residues: CASSFEGLGMKDEQFF.

This chain uses TRBV25-1 with TRBJ2-1; 7 bases are shared with TRBD2. The CDR3 has 17 amino acids. Trimming cost V 5 bases and J 2 bases; bases outside gene matches: 12. The germline V gene encodes CDR1 MGHDK and CDR2 SYGVNS. CDR3 sequence: CASSPREGRPPYNEQFF. CDR3 coding DNA: TGTGCCAGCAGTCCTAGGGAGGGGCGCCCCCCCTACAATGAGCAGTTCTTC.

The rearrangement links TRBV2 to TRBJ2-2, with TRBD2 matching 10 bases. The CDR3 is made up of 14 amino acids. Germline-derived CDR1 and CDR2 are SNHLY and FYNNEI. V gave up 6 bases and J gave up 10 bases; unmatched junction bases: 8. The CDR3 bases are TGTGCCAGCAGCGTTACTAGCGGGGTTAAGGAGCTGTTTTTT. Amino acid sequence: CASSVTSGVKELFF.

V gene TRBV4-3 combines with J gene TRBJ2-5; the D gene is possibly TRBD2 (6 bases). The CDR3 extends over 17 amino acids. The V gene's germline CDR1 is LGHNA and CDR2 YSLEER. Trimming left V 4 bases short and J 1 base short, with 19 bases between. In nucleotides, the CDR3 is TGCGCCAGCAGCCCCGGAATTAACGGGACTTTCCAAGAGACCCAGTACTTC. This translates into CASSPGINGTFQETQYF.

V is TRBV7-8 and J is TRBJ2-3; D might be TRBD1 (6 bases). Germline loops: CDR1 SGHVS, CDR2 FQNEAQ. This CDR3 region has 16 residues. V gave up 1 base and J gave up 0 bases, with 11 bases separating them. For the CDR3, the DNA is TGTGCCAGCAGCTTAGGGGGGCACGGGAGCACAGATACGCAGTATTTT. It specifies CASSLGGHGSTDTQYF.

CDR3 residues: CASSPRGGLAGDNEQFF. The CDR3 nucleotides are TGTGCCAGCTCACCGAGAGGGGGACTAGCGGGAGACAATGAGCAGTTCTTC. This chain links TRBV18 with TRBJ2-1, with 14 bases identical to TRBD2. The germline V gene has CDR1 KGHSH and CDR2 LQKENI. Losses at the gene ends were 3 bases for V and 5 bases for J; bases not matched to a gene: 6. CDR3 length: 17 residues.

The chain joins TRBV11-2 to TRBJ2-1; 10 bases match TRBD2. CDR1 SGHAT and CDR2 FQNNGV come from the germline V gene. With 4 bases clipped from V and 2 bases from J, the junction kept 2 bases outside the gene matches. This CDR3 is 15 amino acids long. The CDR3 protein is CASSSSGRAYNEQFF. The CDR3 nucleotides are TGTGCCAGCAGCTCAAGCGGGAGGGCCTACAATGAGCAGTTCTTC.

The V and J genes are TRBV7-9 and TRBJ1-2; maybe TRBD1 (6 bases). The germline gives CDR1 SEHNR, CDR2 FQNEAQ (reference sequence). V lost 6 bases and J 5 bases, leaving 10 bases between the germline ends. The CDR3 runs to 12 residues. The CDR3 nucleotides are TGTGCCAGCAGAGGGGGTCAGTATGGCTACACCTTC. It specifies CASRGGQYGYTF.

This chain uses TRBV5-4 with TRBJ2-3, with 10 positions matching TRBD2. The junction had 11 bases not matched to a gene; V was cut back by 5 bases and J by 8 bases. The CDR3 consists of 15 residues. CDR1 is SGHNT and CDR2 is YYREEE in the germline V gene (reference sequence). Here the CDR3 reads CASRGERGGLGTQYF. CDR3 coding DNA: TGTGCCAGCAGGGGCGAGCGGGGGGGCCTGGGTACGCAGTATTTT.

The rearrangement uses TRBV5-1 and TRBJ2-1, with D tentatively TRBD2 (6 bases). Germline CDR1 reads SGHRS; CDR2 reads YFSETQ. This CDR3 is 13 amino acids long. Trimming cost V 2 bases and J 4 bases, with 7 bases left between them. The CDR3 protein is CASSLGTYNEQFF. CDR3 coding DNA: TGCGCCAGCAGCTTAGGGACTTACAATGAGCAGTTCTTC.

This clone occurred once. The chain uses TRBV10-3 and TRBJ2-1; 7 bases agree with TRBD2. Trimming took 0 bases from V and 5 from J; bases not matched to a gene: 10. The CDR3 runs 17 residues. Germline CDR1 and CDR2: ENHRY and SYGVKD. CDR3 in amino acids: CAISESWGGKGHNEQFF. The CDR3 coding sequence is TGTGCCATCAGTGAGTCGTGGGGGGGGAAAGGTCACAATGAGCAGTTCTTC.

This chain links TRBV10-3 with TRBJ2-3, with 11 bases aligning to TRBD2. V lost 0 bases to trimming and J lost 4 bases; unmatched junction nucleotides: 6. CDR3 length: 17 residues. Germline V lookup: CDR1 ENHRY, CDR2 SYGVKD. For the CDR3, the DNA is TGTGCCATCAGTGAGTCTACTAGCGGGAGTATGTCAGATACGCAGTATTTT. It specifies CAISESTSGSMSDTQYF.

The rearrangement joins TRBV7-2 to TRBJ2-5; 10 bases line up with TRBD2. Germline V gives CDR1 SGHTA, CDR2 FQGNSA. The junction had 7 bases not matched to a gene; V was cut back by 5 bases and J by 4 bases. The CDR3 length is 15 residues. The CDR3 loop is CASSLRRLAGETQYF. CDR3 DNA: TGTGCCAGCAGCCTACGTCGACTAGCGGGAGAGACCCAGTACTTC.

The J gene is TRBJ2-5, the V gene TRBV7-2; 8 nucleotides align to TRBD2. Trimming took 3 bases from V and 4 from J; bases not matched to a gene: 7. The CDR3 is made up of 15 amino acids. The V gene's germline CDR1 is SGHTA and CDR2 FQGNSA. CDR3 nucleotide sequence: TGTGCCAGCAGCTTGTCGGGGGGGGCCCCAGAGACCCAGTACTTC. It encodes CASSLSGGAPETQYF. The full variable domain, completed using reference TRBV7-2 and TRBJ2-5, is GAGVSQSPSNKVTEKGKDVELRCDPISGHTALYWYRQSLGQGLEFLIYFQGNSAPDKSGLPSDRFSAERTGGSVSTLTIQRTQQEDSAVYLCASSLSGGAPETQYFGPGTRLLVL.

CDR3 protein: CASSSQGRANTIYF. DNA of the CDR3: TGTGCCAGCAGTTCACAGGGGCGTGCGAACACCATATATTTT. V and J are TRBV27 and TRBJ1-3; 7 bases match TRBD1. This CDR3 has 14 amino acids. CDR1 and CDR2 from the germline V gene are MNHEY and SMNVEV (reference sequence). With V trimmed by 4 bases and J by 7 bases, 7 bases remained unmatched.

V is TRBV19 and J is TRBJ1-4, with D possibly being TRBD1 (5 bases). Germline loops: CDR1 LNHDA, CDR2 SQIVND (reference sequence). The CDR3 length is 14 residues. V lost 5 bases and J lost 3, with 10 bases in between. The CDR3 DNA follows: TGTGCCAGTAGTTCCAGGGCCTCTAATGAAAAACTGTTTTTT. This sequence encodes CASSSRASNEKLFF.

The V gene is TRBV10-3, the J gene TRBJ2-2, with 7 bases identical to TRBD2. The CDR3 is 16 amino acids. Germline V gene sequence: CDR1 ENHRY, CDR2 SYGVKD. After removal of 1 base from V and 2 bases from J, the junction contained 4 bases not matched to a gene. CDR3 residues: CAISEFPSGNTGELFF. The CDR3 DNA is TGTGCCATCAGTGAGTTCCCTAGCGGAAACACCGGGGAGCTGTTTTTT.

V usage is TRBV10-2 and J usage is TRBJ2-7; D may be TRBD1 (7 bases). The V end lost 6 bases, the J end lost 7 bases, and 19 bases lay between the germline ends. This CDR3 has 14 amino acids. Germline CDR1 WSHSY, CDR2 SAAADI. DNA of the CDR3: TGCGCCAGCAGGGAGGGGACAGCCCTACGGGAGCAGTACTTC. Translating it yields CASREGTALREQYF.